This T cell receptor (beta chain) was recovered during a study of T cell repertoires in cytomegalovirus infection. Study-level information: Well-studied HLA-B-restricted CMV epitopes were used in the study alongside recently identified HLA-C-restricted ones. Public TCR beta signatures marked donors with CMV infection and the matching HLA.

Study-wide results and limits: The study found HLA-C-restricted CMV-specific TCR beta clonotypes dominating the ex vivo response.

Trimming shortened V by 5 bases and J by 0 bases, and 17 bases separated the two germline ends. This CDR3 has 17 residues. Per the germline V gene, CDR1 is SGHTA and CDR2 is FQGNSA. One entry per CDR3 protein, called by TCRdb with MiXCR from the reads. This repertoire shows a few hundred thousand distinct CDR3 sequences, over 35% found once; its top ten account for 48%. This clonotype came up a few times. Its matching antigen is unknown. This rearrangement joins TRBV7-2 to TRBJ2-4; TRBD1 is a possible D gene (7 bases). This sequence was found in a human donor in good health (CMV status not recorded). Some clones in this sample may be carry-over from other donors' samples. The sequences come from cultured PBMCs, collected from culture after CMV antigen stimulation. CDR3 DNA: TGTGCCAGCAGCCCCCAGGGGGGACCCGGAGCCAAAAACATTCAGTACTTC. This encodes CASSPQGGPGAKNIQYF.